The sequence of this TCR beta chain was determined in a study of blood T cell repertoires in COVID-19. Across the study: Donors in the United States, Italy and Spain gave samples during acute or convalescent COVID-19. T cells, B-cell-depleted T cells, or PBMCs supplied cDNA or gDNA.

Germline CDR1 and CDR2: KGHSH and LQKENI. Trimming took off 2 bases at V and 2 bases at J, with 7 bases between the two ends. This CDR3 has 13 amino acids. Here immunoSEQ multiplex PCR was the method, and the copy in TCRdb shows in-frame clones only, minus some. This sample has a few hundred thousand clones, with roughly 90% found just once. The chain has TRBV18 and TRBJ2-7, with D hard to call. The sample comprised peripheral blood. The receptor's source is a man between 60 and 70 years old who had recovered from COVID-19. The CDR3 region is CASSPAAPYEQYF. CDR3 coding DNA: TGTGCCAGCTCACCAGCAGCGCCCTACGAGCAGTACTTC.